This TCR beta chain was captured in a study of glioma-infiltrating T cells after dendritic cell vaccination (dated by TCRdb to 2016 to 2018). At the level of the whole study: A cohort of 15 or so glioblastoma patients from Phase I and II dendritic cell vaccination trials was included, of whom 9 were newly diagnosed and 6 had recurrent disease. The vaccine was prepared from monocyte-derived dendritic cells that were cultured for roughly seven days with IL-4 and GM-CSF and then pulsed overnight with autologous tumor lysate. Each patient got three intradermal injections of the dendritic cell vaccine, spaced at biweekly intervals, in the arm below the axilla. Patients received autologous tumor lysate-pulsed dendritic cell vaccination between about 2003 and 2012. Survival after dendritic cell vaccination was correlated with TCR sequencing metrics such as TIL content and the overlap between tumor and blood repertoires. Tumor-infiltrating lymphocyte content was quantified and tumor and blood repertoires were compared in dendritic cell-vaccinated glioblastoma patients by deep sequencing of TCR beta CDR3 regions. Points the paper makes about the study in general: No direct relationship between TCR clonality and survival was found, suggesting that a diverse polyclonal response may matter. Higher estimated pretreatment TIL content predicted longer time to progression and overall survival after dendritic cell vaccination. The cohort was small and heterogeneous, and full blood and tumor sets were available for few patients, with initial-recurrent tumor pairs available for even fewer patients. The response model built on TCR overlap across three groups was characterized as speculative, with prospective validation still needed.

The meaning of the sample's time point label: after dendritic cell vaccination, including at tumor progression/relapse. Selection of patients required sufficient residual fresh-frozen tumor tissue and over two years of available survival data. Molecular status otherwise varied across the glioblastoma patients, but none of them carried an isocitrate dehydrogenase mutation. PBMC were collected before vaccination, two weeks after the third vaccination, and at tumor progression when it occurred. The Qiagen DNeasy Blood extraction Kit was used to extract genomic DNA. Notes on this clone: It lacks a known antigen. Base quality data are lacking; no much larger clone is found one base away.

TCRB CDR3 regions were amplified from around 2.1 ug genomic DNA, or all available DNA if less, using the immunoSEQ assay. The multiplex PCR relied on 60 forward primers for TCR V beta segments and 13 reverse primers for J beta segments. To estimate reads per starting template, synthetic control templates were spiked into each sample at limiting dilution. Sequencing produced 87 bp reads on the Illumina HiSeq System. As for how the authors treated the data: To remove PCR and sequencing errors, closely related sequences were merged with a nearest neighbor algorithm. TCR overlap was defined as the percentage of unique tumor TCR beta sequences that were also found in the peripheral blood of the same patient. This is the immuneACCESS table as TCRdb keeps it, with only in-frame sequences that have V and J called. A part of the clones is gone; compared with another copy, unresolved V genes explain less than half, and the rest is unexplained. The DNA was the basis for D and trimming; V, J and clone size are from that table. This sample lists 100,000 to 120,000 clones; around 87% were detected once. Clones ranked in the top ten supply 2.7% of the sample.

Its CDR3 holds 15 amino acids, cysteine through phenylalanine. Only the CDR3 DNA is retained, 45 bases long and in frame from the first base. CDR1 and CDR2 are drawn from the germline V gene (reference sequence): SGHKS, YYEKEE. V is pared back by 4 bases and J by 3 bases, with 17 bases lying between the germline termini. The sequences come from blood, collected after dendritic cell vaccination. Recombination joined TRBV5-5 with TRBJ2-7; 6 matching bases give a weak D call of TRBD1. This TCR came from a human donor with glioblastoma. CDR3 protein: CASSVTAVGGYEQYF. The DNA is as follows: TGTGCCAGCAGCGTTACAGCGGTAGGGGGCTACGAGCAGTACTTC.